A single sample is the source of the 15 T cell receptor beta chains below, sequenced in a study of cytomegalovirus exposure and HLA in healthy donors. Primers included in the PCR were 60 Vbeta and 13 Jbeta primers. Data came from immunoSEQ multiplex PCR; TCRdb stores just in-frame clones and leaves some out. The sample records roughly 180,000 clones, less than 80% being singletons. What was sequenced was PBMCs. The origin of the receptors is a female donor in good health and CMV-seronegative.

The genes are TRBV4-1 and TRBJ2-7; tentatively, D is TRBD2 (6 bases). The CDR3 loop spans 15 amino acids. Deletions cut 1 base from V and 1 base from J, with 11 bases between. Germline V gene sequence: CDR1 MGHRA, CDR2 YSYEKL. For the CDR3, the DNA is TGCGCCAGCAGCCAAGGCGGGGAGCCTTCCTACGAGCAGTACTTC. Protein: CASSQGGEPSYEQYF.

This clone was found a few times. V is TRBV6-5 and J is TRBJ1-2; the match to TRBD1 covers 12 bases. The length of the CDR3 is 15 residues. Germline trimming cut 1 base from V and 11 bases from J; bases unmatched to any gene: 8. Germline V lookup: CDR1 MNHEY, CDR2 SVGAGI. For the CDR3, the DNA is TGTGCCAGCAGTTACTTATGGGACAGGGGGCAGAGGTACACCTTC. This codes for CASSYLWDRGQRYTF.

This CDR3 reads CSVRTGGNTGELFF. The CDR3 DNA is TGCAGCGTCAGGACAGGGGGGAACACCGGGGAGCTGTTTTTT. This chain joins TRBV29-1 and TRBJ2-2; 10 nucleotides match TRBD1. V was clipped by 6 bases and J by 1 base; unmatched bases: 2. This CDR3 comprises 14 residues. Per germline, CDR1 SQVTM and CDR2 ANQGSEA.

This clone has a handful of counts. V usage is TRBV5-1 and J usage is TRBJ1-6, with TRBD1 matching over 9 bases. CDR3 length equals 17 residues. With V trimmed by 0 bases and J by 7 bases, 8 bases remained unmatched. CDR1 is SGHRS and CDR2 is YFSETQ in the germline V gene. CDR3 coding DNA: TGCGCCAGCAGCTTGGGATACAGGGGGCGTCGCAATTCACCCCTCCACTTT. As protein: CASSLGYRGRRNSPLHF.

V usage is TRBV7-2 and J usage is TRBJ2-7; possibly TRBD2 for D (6 bases). V was shortened by 1 base and J by 2 bases, with 9 bases between the two germline ends. This CDR3 region has 14 residues. The germline V gene has CDR1 SGHTA and CDR2 FQGNSA. The CDR3 DNA is TGTGCCAGCAGCTTAGGGGACTTCCCCTACGAGCAGTACTTC. Translation gives CASSLGDFPYEQYF.

In this sample, this clone turned up a few times. The V gene is TRBV18, the J gene TRBJ1-2, with D perhaps matching TRBD1 (6 bases). Trimming took 1 base from V and 3 from J, leaving 6 bases between them. The CDR3 contains 13 residues. CDR1 is KGHSH, CDR2 LQKENI, per germline. The CDR3 DNA is TGTGCCAGCTCACCACGACAGGACTATGGCTACACCTTC. As protein: CASSPRQDYGYTF. Using reference TRBV18 and TRBJ1-2 for the parts outside the CDR3, the full variable domain is NAGVMQNPRHLVRRRGQEARLRCSPMKGHSHVYWYRQLPEEGLKFMVYLQKENIIDESGMPKERFSAEFPKEGPSILRIQQVVRGDSAAYFCASSPRQDYGYTFGSGTRLTVV.

This clone appeared once. The V call is TRBV19, the J call TRBJ1-2, with 7 bases lining up with TRBD1. Per germline, CDR1 LNHDA and CDR2 SQIVND (reference sequence). After removal of 6 bases from V and 3 bases from J, the junction contained 10 bases not matched to a gene. CDR3 size: 15 residues. This CDR3 reads CASRDSDRTYYGYTF. The CDR3 DNA is TGTGCCAGTAGAGACTCGGACAGGACTTACTATGGCTACACCTTC.

This chain connects TRBV19 to TRBJ1-1, with D possibly being TRBD1 (6 bases). The CDR3 extends over 13 amino acids. Trimming took 6 bases from V and 0 from J, leaving 8 bases between them. Germline CDR1 LNHDA, CDR2 SQIVND (reference sequence). Written as DNA, the CDR3 is TGTGCCAGTAGGGGACATCTGAACACTGAAGCTTTCTTT. Translated: CASRGHLNTEAFF.

In regard to this clone: The sample has other DNA sequences that encode this CDR3 too. The rearrangement joins TRBV19 to TRBJ2-7; TRBD1 agrees at 11 bases. The V gene end was trimmed by 3 bases and the J gene end by 3 bases; junction bases not matched to a gene: 1. Germline V gene sequence: CDR1 LNHDA, CDR2 SQIVND (reference sequence). CDR3 length equals 14 residues. The DNA for the CDR3 is TGTGCCAGTAGTATCGGGACAGGGGGCTACGAGCAGTACTTC. Translation gives CASSIGTGGYEQYF.

The rearrangement uses TRBV28 and TRBJ2-3; 7 bases line up with TRBD2. J lost 1 base, V lost 5 bases, and 9 bases had no gene match. The CDR3 has 16 residues. Looked up from germline, CDR1 is MDHEN and CDR2 is SYDVKM. For the CDR3, the DNA is TGTGCCAGCAGTACCCCCGGGGCGGGGGGCACAGATACGCAGTATTTT. Translated, it gives CASSTPGAGGTDTQYF.

This clone has only a few counts. This CDR3 reads CASSLSAVTYEQYF. The CDR3 region has the DNA TGTGCCAGCAGCTTATCTGCGGTAACCTACGAGCAGTACTTC. This chain uses TRBV7-9 with TRBJ2-7; the D is unclear. Per the germline V gene, CDR1 is SEHNR and CDR2 is FQNEAQ (reference sequence). V lost 2 bases, J lost 2 bases, and 10 bases lay in between. The CDR3 length is 14 residues.

This clone was seen only a few times. V usage is TRBV11-2 and J usage is TRBJ2-7; D gene ambiguous. Trimming removed 3 bases at V and 13 bases at J, with 13 bases between. The CDR3 loop spans 11 amino acids. Per the germline V gene, CDR1 is SGHAT and CDR2 is FQNNGV. The CDR3 DNA is TGTGCCAGCAGCTTTTCACAGAGTACCTACTTC. Its translation: CASSFSQSTYF.

This clone was recorded only once. The chain is built from TRBV2 and TRBJ1-1; D gene unclear. The germline V gene encodes CDR1 SNHLY and CDR2 FYNNEI. Trimming stripped 1 base from V and 4 bases from J, with 16 bases between. The CDR3 extends over 16 amino acids. CDR3 nucleotides: TGTGCCAGCAGTGAAGGGGGAGCGCCCCGGCGCACTGAAGCTTTCTTT. This sequence encodes CASSEGGAPRRTEAFF.

The CDR3 DNA is TGCGCCAGCAGCCCTAACCCCAGCGGGGGGGAGCAGTTCTTC. It is translated as CASSPNPSGGEQFF. The V call is TRBV5-1, the J call TRBJ2-1; 9 nucleotides align to TRBD2. The junction had 9 bases not matched to a gene; V was cut back by 4 bases and J by 10 bases. The CDR3 is 14 amino acids. Germline V CDR1 and CDR2: SGHRS, YFSETQ.

Details on this clone: At one boundary the junction diverges from the germline segment, which might be a read error. CDR3 sequence reads: CASSEAILARGPYDEQFF. In DNA, the CDR3 is TGTGCCAGCAGTGAAGCAATCCTAGCGAGAGGGCCCTACGATGAGCAGTTCTTC. The V call is TRBV6-1, the J call TRBJ2-1; possibly TRBD2 for D (6 bases). CDR3 size: 18 residues. Germline V gene sequence: CDR1 MNHNS, CDR2 SASEGT.